A single TCR beta chain is shown here with its context. The antigen is undetermined. At one end, the junction sequence differs from germline, possibly due to a read error. The data are from a study of tumor and adjacent non-tumor tissue in lung cancer. Study-level information: Stage I to III disease affected 9 to 10 men and roughly 5 women aged about 31 to 85.

The template was RNA from unsorted bulk tissue. Distant lung tissue was collected more than 3 cm away from the tumor edge. TCRbeta libraries were built with three rounds of nested PCR, modified from ARM-PCR. TCRdb reanalysed the multiplex PCR reads using MiXCR and keeps one entry per CDR3 protein. Among 35,000 to 55,000 distinct CDR3 sequences listed, less than 65% were seen once. Study outcomes and limitations: Compared with tumor, normal lung showed significantly lower TCR diversity. Shorter survival was associated with higher TCR diversity in tumors.

Looked up from germline, CDR1 is MDHEN and CDR2 is SYDVKM. The CDR3 length is 12 residues. The clonotype comes from a man aged 50 or older with non-small cell lung cancer. The rearrangement uses TRBV28 and TRBJ2-1; no reliable D call. The sample was distant non-tumor lung tissue. The CDR3 loop reads CTSTTGTRERFF. CDR3 nucleotide sequence: TGTACCAGCACAACCGGAACCCGTGAAAGGTTCTTC. The full variable domain, rest sourced from reference TRBV28 and TRBJ2-1, is DVKVTQSSRYLVKRTGEKVFLECVQDMDHENMFWYRQDPGLGLRLIYFSYDVKMKEKGDIPEGYSVSREKKERFSLILESASTNQTSMYLCTSTTGTRERFFGPGTRLTVL.